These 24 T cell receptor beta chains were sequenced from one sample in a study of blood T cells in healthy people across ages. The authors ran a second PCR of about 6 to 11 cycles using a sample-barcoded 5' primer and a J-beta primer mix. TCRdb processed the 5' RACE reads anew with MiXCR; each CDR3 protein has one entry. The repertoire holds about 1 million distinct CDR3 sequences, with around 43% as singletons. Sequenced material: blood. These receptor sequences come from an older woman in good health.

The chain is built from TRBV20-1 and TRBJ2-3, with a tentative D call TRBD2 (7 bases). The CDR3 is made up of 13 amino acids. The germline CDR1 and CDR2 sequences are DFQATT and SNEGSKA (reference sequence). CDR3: CSLITGRADTQYF. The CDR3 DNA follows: TGCAGCCTTATTACAGGGAGGGCAGATACGCAGTATTTT.

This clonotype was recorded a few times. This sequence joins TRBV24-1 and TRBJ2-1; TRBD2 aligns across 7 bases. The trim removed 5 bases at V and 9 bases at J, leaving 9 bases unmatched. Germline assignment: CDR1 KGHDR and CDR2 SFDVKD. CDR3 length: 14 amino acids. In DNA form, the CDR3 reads TGTGCCACCAGTGCAAGAGGGAGGGCCCTTGAGCAGTTCTTC. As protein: CATSARGRALEQFF.

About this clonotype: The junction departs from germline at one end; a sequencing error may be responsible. The CDR3 loop is CACSPLKGLEQYF. The CDR3 coding sequence is TGTGCCTGCAGCCCCCTCAAAGGTCTCGAGCAGTACTTC. The V gene is TRBV7-9, the J gene TRBJ2-7, with D unclear. The V gene's germline CDR1 is SEHNR and CDR2 FQNEAQ (reference sequence). The CDR3 has 13 residues.

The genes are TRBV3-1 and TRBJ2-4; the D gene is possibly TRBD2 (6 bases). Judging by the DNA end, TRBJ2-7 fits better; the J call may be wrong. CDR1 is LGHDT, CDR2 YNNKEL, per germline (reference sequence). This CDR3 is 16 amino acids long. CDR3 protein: CASSQDPSGRLYEQYF. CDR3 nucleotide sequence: TGTGCCAGCAGCCAAGATCCGTCCGGGAGACTATACGAGCAGTACTTC.

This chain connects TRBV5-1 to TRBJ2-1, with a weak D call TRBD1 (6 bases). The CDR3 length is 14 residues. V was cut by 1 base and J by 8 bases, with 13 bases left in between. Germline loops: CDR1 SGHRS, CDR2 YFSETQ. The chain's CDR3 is CASSLSGANDEQFF. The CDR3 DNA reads TGCGCCAGCAGCTTGTCAGGGGCGAACGATGAGCAGTTCTTC. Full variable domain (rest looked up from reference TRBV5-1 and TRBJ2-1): KAGVTQTPRYLIKTRGQQVTLSCSPISGHRSVSWYQQTPGQGLQFLFEYFSETQRNKGNFPGRFSGRQFSNSRSEMNVSTLELGDSALYLCASSLSGANDEQFFGPGTRLTVL.

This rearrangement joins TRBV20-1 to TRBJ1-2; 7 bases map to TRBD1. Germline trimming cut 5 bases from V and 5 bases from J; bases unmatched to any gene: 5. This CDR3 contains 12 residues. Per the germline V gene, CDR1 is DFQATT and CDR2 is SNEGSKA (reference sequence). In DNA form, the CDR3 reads TGCAGTGCTCCGAAGACAGGGTATGGCTACACCTTC. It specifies CSAPKTGYGYTF.

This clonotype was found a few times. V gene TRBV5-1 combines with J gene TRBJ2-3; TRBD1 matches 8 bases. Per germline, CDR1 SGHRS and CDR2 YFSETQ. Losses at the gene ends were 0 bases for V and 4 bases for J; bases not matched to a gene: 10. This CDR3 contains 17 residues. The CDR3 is CASSLDPPETGADTQYF. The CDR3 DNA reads TGCGCCAGCAGCTTGGACCCGCCGGAGACAGGGGCAGATACGCAGTATTTT. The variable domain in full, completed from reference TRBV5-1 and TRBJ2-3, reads KAGVTQTPRYLIKTRGQQVTLSCSPISGHRSVSWYQQTPGQGLQFLFEYFSETQRNKGNFPGRFSGRQFSNSRSEMNVSTLELGDSALYLCASSLDPPETGADTQYFGPGTRLTVL.

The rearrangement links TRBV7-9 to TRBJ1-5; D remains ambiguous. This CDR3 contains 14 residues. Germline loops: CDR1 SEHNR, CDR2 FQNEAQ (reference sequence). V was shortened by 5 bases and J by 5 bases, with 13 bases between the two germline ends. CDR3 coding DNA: TGTGCCAGCAGCCTCGCGGAAAAGGATCAGCCCCAGCATTTT. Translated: CASSLAEKDQPQHF.

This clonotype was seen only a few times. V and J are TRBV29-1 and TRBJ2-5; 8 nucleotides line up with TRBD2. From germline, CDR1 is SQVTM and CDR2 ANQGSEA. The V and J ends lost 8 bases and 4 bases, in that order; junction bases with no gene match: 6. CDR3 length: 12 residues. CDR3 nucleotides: TGCAGCCTTCGGGGGGGGGGAGAGACCCAGTACTTC. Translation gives CSLRGGGETQYF.

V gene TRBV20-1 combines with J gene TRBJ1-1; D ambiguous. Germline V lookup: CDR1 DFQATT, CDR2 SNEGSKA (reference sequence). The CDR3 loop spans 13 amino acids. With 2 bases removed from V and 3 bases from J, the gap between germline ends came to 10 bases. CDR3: CSARSRWDTEAFF. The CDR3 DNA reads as TGCAGTGCTAGAAGTCGGTGGGACACTGAAGCTTTCTTT.

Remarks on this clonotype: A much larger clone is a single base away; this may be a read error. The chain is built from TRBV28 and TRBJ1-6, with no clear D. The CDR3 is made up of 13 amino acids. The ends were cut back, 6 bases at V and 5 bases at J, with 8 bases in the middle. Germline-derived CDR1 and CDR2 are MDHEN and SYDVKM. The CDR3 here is CASRWTDNSPLHF. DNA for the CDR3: TGTGCCAGCAGATGGACGGATAATTCACCCCTCCACTTT.

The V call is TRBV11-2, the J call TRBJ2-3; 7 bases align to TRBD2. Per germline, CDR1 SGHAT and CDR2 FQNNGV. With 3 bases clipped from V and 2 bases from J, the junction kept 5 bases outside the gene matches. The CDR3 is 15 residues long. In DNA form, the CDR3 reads TGTGCCAGCAGCTTCGGCGGGAGCCCCACAGATACGCAGTATTTT. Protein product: CASSFGGSPTDTQYF.

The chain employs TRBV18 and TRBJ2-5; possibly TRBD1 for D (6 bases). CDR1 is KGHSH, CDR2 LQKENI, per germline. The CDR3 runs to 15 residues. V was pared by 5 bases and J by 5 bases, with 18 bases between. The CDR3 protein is CASSKDRQVFETQYF. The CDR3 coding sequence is TGTGCCAGCTCAAAAGACCGACAGGTATTCGAGACCCAGTACTTC.

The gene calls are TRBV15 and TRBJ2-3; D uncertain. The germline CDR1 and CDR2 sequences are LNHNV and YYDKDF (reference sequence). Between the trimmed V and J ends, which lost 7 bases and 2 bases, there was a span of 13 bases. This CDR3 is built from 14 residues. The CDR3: CATTTPTSTDTQYF. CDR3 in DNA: TGTGCCACCACCACCCCCACCTCCACAGATACGCAGTATTTT.

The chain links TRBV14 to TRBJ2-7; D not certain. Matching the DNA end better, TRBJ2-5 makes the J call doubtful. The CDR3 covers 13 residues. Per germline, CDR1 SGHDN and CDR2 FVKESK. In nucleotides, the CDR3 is TGTGCCAGCAGCCCCCGCCGGCATGAGACCCAGTACTTC. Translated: CASSPRRHETQYF.

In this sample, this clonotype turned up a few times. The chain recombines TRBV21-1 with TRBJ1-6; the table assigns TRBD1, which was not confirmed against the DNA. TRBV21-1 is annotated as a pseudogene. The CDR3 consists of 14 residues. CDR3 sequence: CASTGTVTNSPLHF. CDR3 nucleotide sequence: TGTGCCAGCACCGGGACGGTGACTAATTCACCCCTCCACTTT.

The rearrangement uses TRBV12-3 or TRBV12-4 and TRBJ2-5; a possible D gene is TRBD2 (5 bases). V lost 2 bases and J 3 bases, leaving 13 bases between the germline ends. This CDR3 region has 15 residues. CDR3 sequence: CASSLSGLVEETQYF. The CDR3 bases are TGTGCCAGCAGTTTAAGCGGTTTGGTCGAAGAGACCCAGTACTTC.

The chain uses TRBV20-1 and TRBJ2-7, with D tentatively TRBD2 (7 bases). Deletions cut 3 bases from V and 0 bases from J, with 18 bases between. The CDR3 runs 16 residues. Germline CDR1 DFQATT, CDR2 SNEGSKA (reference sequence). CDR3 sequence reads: CSARGGSRQVSYEQYF. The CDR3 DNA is TGCAGTGCTAGGGGGGGGTCGAGACAGGTCTCCTACGAGCAGTACTTC.

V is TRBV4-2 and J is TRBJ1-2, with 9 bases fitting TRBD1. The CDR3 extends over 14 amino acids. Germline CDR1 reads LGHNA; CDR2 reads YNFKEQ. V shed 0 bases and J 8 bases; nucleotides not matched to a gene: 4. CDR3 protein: CASSQDDRGFGYTF. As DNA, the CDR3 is TGTGCCAGCAGCCAAGATGACAGGGGGTTCGGCTACACCTTC.

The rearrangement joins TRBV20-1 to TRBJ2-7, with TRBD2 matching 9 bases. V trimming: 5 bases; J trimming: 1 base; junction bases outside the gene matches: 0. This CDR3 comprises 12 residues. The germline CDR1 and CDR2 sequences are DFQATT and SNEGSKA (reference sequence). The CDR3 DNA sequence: TGCAGTGCTCTAGCGGGGTCCTACGAGCAGTACTTC. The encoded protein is CSALAGSYEQYF.

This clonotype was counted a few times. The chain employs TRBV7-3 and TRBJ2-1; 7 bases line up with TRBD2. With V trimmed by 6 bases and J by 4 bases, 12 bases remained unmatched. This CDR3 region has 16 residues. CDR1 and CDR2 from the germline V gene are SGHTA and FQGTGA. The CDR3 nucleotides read TGTGCCAGCAGGACCACGACGGGGCGGGGGTACAATGAGCAGTTCTTC. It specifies CASRTTTGRGYNEQFF.

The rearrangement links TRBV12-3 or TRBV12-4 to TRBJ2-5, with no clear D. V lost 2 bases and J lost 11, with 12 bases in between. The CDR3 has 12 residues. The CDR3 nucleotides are TGTGCCAGCAGTTTATTTAGAACTGAGCAGTACTTC. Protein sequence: CASSLFRTEQYF.

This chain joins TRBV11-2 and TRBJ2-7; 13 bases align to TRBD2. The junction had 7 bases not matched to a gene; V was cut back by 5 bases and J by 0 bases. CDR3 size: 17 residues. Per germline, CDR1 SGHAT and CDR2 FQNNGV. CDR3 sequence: CASSRGLAGEVSYEQYF. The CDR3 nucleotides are TGTGCCAGCAGCAGAGGACTAGCGGGAGAAGTCTCCTACGAGCAGTACTTC.

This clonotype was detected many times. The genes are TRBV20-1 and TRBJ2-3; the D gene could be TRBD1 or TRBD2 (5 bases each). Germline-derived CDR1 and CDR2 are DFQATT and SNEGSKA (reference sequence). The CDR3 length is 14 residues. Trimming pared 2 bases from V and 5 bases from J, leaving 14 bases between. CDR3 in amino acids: CSARPPGQGDTQYF. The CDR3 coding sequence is TGCAGTGCTAGACCCCCGGGGCAGGGAGATACGCAGTATTTT.